These T cell receptor beta chains were read from a single sample in a study of CD8 T cells in ankylosing spondylitis. TCRdb re-called the 5' RACE reads with MiXCR, one entry per CDR3 protein. Here the sample spans 39,000 or so distinct CDR3 sequences, 10% being singletons. Sequencing was carried out using blood, either unsorted or a sorted T cell fraction (not recorded which). The receptors were gathered from a male donor with ankylosing spondylitis or in good health (not recorded which). The CDR3 runs from the conserved cysteine through the conserved F or W. D genes are given only for firm matches. Where a row states a size, it is once, few, many or the class of an expanded clone; other rows omit it.

J	size	V	D	CDR3	DNA
TRBJ1-1	NA	TRBV20-1	NA	CSARVPVLNTEAFF	TGCAGTGCTAGAGTTCCAGTTCTGAACACTGAAGCTTTCTTT
TRBJ2-7	many	TRBV20-1	NA	CSARDPGGTKIYEQYF	TGCAGTGCTAGAGACCCCGGTGGAACAAAGATCTACGAGCAGTACTTC
TRBJ2-6	many	TRBV11-2	TRBD2	CASSPRVAGRGGANVLTF	TGTGCCAGCAGCCCCCGGGTAGCGGGAAGAGGTGGGGCCAACGTCCTGACTTTC
TRBJ2-1	many	TRBV7-9	NA	CASSLLQGGEQFF	TGTGCCAGCAGCTTACTGCAGGGTGGTGAGCAGTTCTTC
TRBJ1-5	many	TRBV11-2	NA	CASSLFQGGQPQHF	TGTGCCAGCAGCTTGTTCCAGGGAGGCCAGCCCCAGCATTTT
TRBJ1-2	once	TRBV5-6	TRBD1	CASRDQQGLYGYTF	TGTGCCAGCAGGGACCAACAGGGGTTGTATGGCTACACCTTC
TRBJ2-4	many	TRBV5-4	TRBD2	CASSLAGGGAGAKNIQYF	TGTGCCAGCAGCTTGGCCGGCGGGGGGGCGGGAGCCAAAAACATTCAGTACTTC
TRBJ2-1	few	TRBV6-1	TRBD2	CASSGTSGSANEQFF	TGTGCCAGCAGTGGGACTAGCGGGAGCGCCAATGAGCAGTTCTTC
TRBJ2-2	many	TRBV5-1	TRBD1	CASSLAAGQGISGELFF	TGCGCCAGCAGCTTGGCCGCGGGACAGGGGATCTCCGGGGAGCTGTTTTTT
TRBJ2-3	many	TRBV28	TRBD2	CATAGGMMADTQYF	TGTGCCACCGCGGGGGGAATGATGGCAGATACGCAGTATTTT
TRBJ2-7	many	TRBV3-1	TRBD2	CASSRGTSGRLSAYEQYF	TGTGCCAGCAGCCGGGGGACTAGCGGGAGGTTATCTGCCTACGAGCAGTACTTC
TRBJ2-1	many	TRBV20-1	TRBD2	CSASPTTSSIRDEQFF	TGCAGTGCTAGCCCTACGACTAGCTCGATACGGGATGAGCAGTTCTTC
TRBJ1-5	NA	TRBV5-1	TRBD1	CASSPGQGAVQPQHF	TGCGCCAGCAGCCCCGGGCAGGGGGCGGTTCAGCCCCAGCATTTT
TRBJ2-5	few	TRBV6-2/TRBV6-3	TRBD2	CASSIRTSGRVKTQYF	TGTGCCAGCAGTATCAGGACTAGCGGGAGGGTGAAGACCCAGTACTTC
TRBJ2-7	many	TRBV20-1	TRBD2	CSATPSPGGSRSEQYF	TGCAGTGCTACCCCTAGCCCCGGCGGGAGTAGGAGCGAGCAGTACTTC
TRBJ2-1	many	TRBV7-9	TRBD2	CASSSGLAGLDEQFF	TGTGCCAGCAGCTCGGGACTAGCGGGACTGGATGAGCAGTTCTTC
TRBJ2-1	many	TRBV12-3/TRBV12-4	TRBD1	CAFSPGTGGPFAYNEQFF	TGTGCCTTCAGCCCCGGGACAGGGGGGCCGTTCGCCTACAATGAGCAGTTCTTC
TRBJ2-5	NA	TRBV11-2	TRBD2	CASSVRPGLAGQETQYF	TGTGCCAGCAGCGTCCGCCCGGGACTAGCGGGTCAAGAGACCCAGTACTTC
TRBJ1-1	many	TRBV20-1	TRBD1	CSAARQGGYTEAFF	TGCAGTGCTGCTCGACAGGGAGGGTACACTGAAGCTTTCTTT
TRBJ2-1	many	TRBV12-3/TRBV12-4	TRBD1	CASSLNIGTVRFF	TGTGCCAGCAGTCTAAACATAGGGACAGTAAGGTTCTTC
TRBJ2-5	many	TRBV11-1	NA	CASSLNRRGHQETQYF	TGTGCCAGCAGCTTAAATAGGAGGGGTCACCAAGAGACCCAGTACTTC
TRBJ2-3	many	TRBV10-2	NA	CASSGGLKTDTQYF	TGCGCCAGCAGTGGGGGATTGAAGACAGATACGCAGTATTTT
TRBJ2-1	many	TRBV7-3	NA	CASSLTGLSSYNEQFF	TGTGCCAGCAGCTTAACGGGACTGAGCTCCTACAATGAGCAGTTCTTC
TRBJ1-6	many	TRBV27	NA	CASSPSGGTPLHF	TGTGCCAGCAGTCCCTCCGGTGGTACACCCCTCCACTTT
TRBJ2-7	many	TRBV5-1	NA	CASSLNSVSYEQYF	TGCGCCAGCAGCTTAAACAGCGTTTCCTACGAGCAGTACTTC
TRBJ2-2	many	TRBV20-1	NA	CSARTGRDTGELFF	TGCAGTGCTAGGACAGGACGGGACACCGGGGAGCTGTTTTTT
TRBJ2-7	many	TRBV12-3/TRBV12-4	NA	CASSLATDYEQYF	TGTGCCAGCAGTTTAGCGACTGACTACGAGCAGTACTTC
TRBJ1-1	many	TRBV5-1	NA	CASSLLAGPMTTEAFF	TGCGCCAGCAGCTTGCTCGCAGGGCCCATGACCACTGAAGCTTTCTTT